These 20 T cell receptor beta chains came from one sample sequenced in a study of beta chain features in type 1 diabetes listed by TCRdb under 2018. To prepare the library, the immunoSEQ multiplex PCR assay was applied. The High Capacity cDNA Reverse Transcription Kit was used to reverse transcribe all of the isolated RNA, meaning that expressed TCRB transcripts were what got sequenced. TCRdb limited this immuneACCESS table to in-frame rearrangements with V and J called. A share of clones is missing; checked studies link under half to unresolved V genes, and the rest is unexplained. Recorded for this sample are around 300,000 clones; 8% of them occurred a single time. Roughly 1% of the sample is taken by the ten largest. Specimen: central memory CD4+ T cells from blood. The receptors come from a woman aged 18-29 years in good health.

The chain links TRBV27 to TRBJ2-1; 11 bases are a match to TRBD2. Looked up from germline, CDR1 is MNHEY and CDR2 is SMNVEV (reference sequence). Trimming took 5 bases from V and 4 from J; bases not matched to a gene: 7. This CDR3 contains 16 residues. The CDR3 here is CASSTRGTSGYNEQFF. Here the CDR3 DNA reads TGTGCCAGCAGTACACGCGGGACTAGCGGTTACAATGAGCAGTTCTTC.

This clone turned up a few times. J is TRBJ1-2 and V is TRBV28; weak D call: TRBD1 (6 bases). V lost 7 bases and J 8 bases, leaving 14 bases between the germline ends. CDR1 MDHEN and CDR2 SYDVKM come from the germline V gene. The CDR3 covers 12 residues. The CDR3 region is CASTGGSRGYTF. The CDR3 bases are TGTGCCAGCACCGGGGGCTCCCGGGGCTACACCTTC.

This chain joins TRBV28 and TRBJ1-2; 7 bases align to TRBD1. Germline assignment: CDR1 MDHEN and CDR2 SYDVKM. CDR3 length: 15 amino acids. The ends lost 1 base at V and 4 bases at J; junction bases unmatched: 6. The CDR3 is CASSLSTQGTYGYTF. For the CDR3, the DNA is TGTGCCAGCAGTTTATCCACACAGGGGACCTATGGCTACACCTTC.

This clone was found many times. CDR3 region: CASSSRGTGSTEAFF. The CDR3 DNA is TGTGCCAGTAGTTCCCGTGGGACAGGGAGCACTGAAGCTTTCTTT. The V gene is TRBV19, the J gene TRBJ1-1, with 9 bases identical to TRBD1. Germline CDR1 is LNHDA and CDR2 is SQIVND (reference sequence). The CDR3 spans 15 residues. The ends lost 5 bases at V and 4 bases at J; junction bases unmatched: 8.

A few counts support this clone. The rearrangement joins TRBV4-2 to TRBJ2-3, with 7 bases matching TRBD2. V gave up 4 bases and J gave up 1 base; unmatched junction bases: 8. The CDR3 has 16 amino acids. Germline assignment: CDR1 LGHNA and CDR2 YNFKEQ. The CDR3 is CASSRRASGGTDTQYF. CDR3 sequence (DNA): TGTGCCAGCAGCCGACGAGCCAGCGGGGGCACAGATACGCAGTATTTT.

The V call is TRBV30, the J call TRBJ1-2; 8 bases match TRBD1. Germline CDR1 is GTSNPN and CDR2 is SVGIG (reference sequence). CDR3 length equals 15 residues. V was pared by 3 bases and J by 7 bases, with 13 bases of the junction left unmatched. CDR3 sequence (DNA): TGTGCCTGGAGCGTTTCTAAGGACAGGGTCTTTGGCTACACCTTC. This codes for CAWSVSKDRVFGYTF.

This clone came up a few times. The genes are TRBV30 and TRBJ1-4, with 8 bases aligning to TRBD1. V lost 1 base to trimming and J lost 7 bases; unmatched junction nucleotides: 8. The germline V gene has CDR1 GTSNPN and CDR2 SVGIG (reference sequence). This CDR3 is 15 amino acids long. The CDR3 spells CAWSALDRGREKLFF. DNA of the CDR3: TGTGCCTGGAGTGCCCTCGACAGGGGTCGTGAAAAACTGTTTTTT.

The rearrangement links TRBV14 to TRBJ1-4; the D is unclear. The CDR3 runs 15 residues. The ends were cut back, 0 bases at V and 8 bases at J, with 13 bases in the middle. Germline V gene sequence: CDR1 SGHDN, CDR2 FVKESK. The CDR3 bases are TGTGCCAGCAGCCAAGAGGGGTTAGTGTGGGAAAAACTGTTTTTT. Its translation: CASSQEGLVWEKLFF.

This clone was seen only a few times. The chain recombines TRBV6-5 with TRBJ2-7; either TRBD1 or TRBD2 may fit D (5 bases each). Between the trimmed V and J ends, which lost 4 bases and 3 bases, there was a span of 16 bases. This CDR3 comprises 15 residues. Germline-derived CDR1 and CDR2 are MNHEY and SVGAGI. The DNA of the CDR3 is TGTGCCAGCAGTTGGTCAGGGCGGAGCGGCTACGAGCAGTACTTC. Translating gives CASSWSGRSGYEQYF.

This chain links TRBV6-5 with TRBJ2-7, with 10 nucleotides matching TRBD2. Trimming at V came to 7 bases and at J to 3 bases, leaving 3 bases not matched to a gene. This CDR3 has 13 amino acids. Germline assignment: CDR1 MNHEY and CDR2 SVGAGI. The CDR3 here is CASKQREGYEQYF. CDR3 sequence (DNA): TGTGCCAGCAAGCAGCGGGAGGGCTACGAGCAGTACTTC.

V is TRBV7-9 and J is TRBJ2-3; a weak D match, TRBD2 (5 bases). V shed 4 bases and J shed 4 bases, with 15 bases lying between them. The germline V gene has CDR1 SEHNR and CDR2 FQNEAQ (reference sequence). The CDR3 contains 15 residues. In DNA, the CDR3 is TGTGCCAGCAGCTCCGAGCGGTTAAGCCCAGATACGCAGTATTTT. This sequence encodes CASSSERLSPDTQYF.

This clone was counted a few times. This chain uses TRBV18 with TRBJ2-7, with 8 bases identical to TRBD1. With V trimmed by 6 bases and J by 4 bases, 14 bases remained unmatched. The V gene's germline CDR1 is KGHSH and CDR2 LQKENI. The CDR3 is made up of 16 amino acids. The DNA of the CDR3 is TGTGCCAGCTCGTCGACCTCCGGGACAGGCATTTACGAGCAGTACGTC. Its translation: CASSSTSGTGIYEQYV.

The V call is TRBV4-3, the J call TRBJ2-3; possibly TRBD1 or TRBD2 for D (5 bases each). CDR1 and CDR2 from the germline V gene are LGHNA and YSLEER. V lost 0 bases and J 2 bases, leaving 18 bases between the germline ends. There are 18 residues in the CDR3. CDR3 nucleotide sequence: TGCGCCAGCAGCCAAGATTTATGGGGACCCCTCTCCACAGATACGCAGTATTTT. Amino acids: CASSQDLWGPLSTDTQYF.

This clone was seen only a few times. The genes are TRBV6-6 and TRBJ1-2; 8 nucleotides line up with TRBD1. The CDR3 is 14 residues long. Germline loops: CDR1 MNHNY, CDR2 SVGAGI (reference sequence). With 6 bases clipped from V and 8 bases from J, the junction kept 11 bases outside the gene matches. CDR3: CASRPVGTGIGYTF. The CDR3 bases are TGTGCCAGCAGACCCGTCGGGACAGGTATCGGCTACACCTTC.

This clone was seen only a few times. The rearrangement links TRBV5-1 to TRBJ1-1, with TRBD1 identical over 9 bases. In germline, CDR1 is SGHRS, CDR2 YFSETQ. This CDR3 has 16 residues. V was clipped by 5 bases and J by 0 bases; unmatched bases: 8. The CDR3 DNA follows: TGCGCCAGCAGACCTAGGGGACAGGGCCTGAACACTGAAGCTTTCTTT. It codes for CASRPRGQGLNTEAFF. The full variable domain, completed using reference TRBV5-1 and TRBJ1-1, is KAGVTQTPRYLIKTRGQQVTLSCSPISGHRSVSWYQQTPGQGLQFLFEYFSETQRNKGNFPGRFSGRQFSNSRSEMNVSTLELGDSALYLCASRPRGQGLNTEAFFGQGTRLTVV.

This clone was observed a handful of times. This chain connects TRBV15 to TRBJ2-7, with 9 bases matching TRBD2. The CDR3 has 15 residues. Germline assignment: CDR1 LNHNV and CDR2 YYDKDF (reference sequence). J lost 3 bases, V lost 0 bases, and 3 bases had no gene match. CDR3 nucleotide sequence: TGTGCCACCAGCAGAGAAGCGGGAGGCCTCTACGAGCAGTACTTC. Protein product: CATSREAGGLYEQYF.

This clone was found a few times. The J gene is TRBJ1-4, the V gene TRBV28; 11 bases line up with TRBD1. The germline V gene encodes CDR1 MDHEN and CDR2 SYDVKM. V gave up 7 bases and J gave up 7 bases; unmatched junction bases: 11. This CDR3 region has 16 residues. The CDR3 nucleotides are TGTGCCAGCACGCCCTCACCGGGACAGGGGGGTGAAAAACTGTTTTTT. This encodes CASTPSPGQGGEKLFF.

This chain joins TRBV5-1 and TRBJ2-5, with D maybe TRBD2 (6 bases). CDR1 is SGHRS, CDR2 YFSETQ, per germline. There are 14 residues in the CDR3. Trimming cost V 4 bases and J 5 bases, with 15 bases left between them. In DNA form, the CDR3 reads TGCGCCAGCAGCCCGACCCCGGGGGAGGAGACCCAGTACTTC. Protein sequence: CASSPTPGEETQYF.

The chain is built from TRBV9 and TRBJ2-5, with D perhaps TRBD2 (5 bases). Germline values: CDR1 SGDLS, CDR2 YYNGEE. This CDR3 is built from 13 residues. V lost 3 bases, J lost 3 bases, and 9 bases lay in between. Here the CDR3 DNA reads TGTGCCAGCAGCGCAGGACTGGAAGAGACCCAGTACTTC. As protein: CASSAGLEETQYF.

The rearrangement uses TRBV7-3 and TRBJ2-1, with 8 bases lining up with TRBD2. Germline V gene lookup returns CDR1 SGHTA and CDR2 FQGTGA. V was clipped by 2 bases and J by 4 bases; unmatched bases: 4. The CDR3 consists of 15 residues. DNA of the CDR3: TGTGCCAGCAGCTTAGGCAGCGGGGGTTACAATGAGCAGTTCTTC. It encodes CASSLGSGGYNEQFF.